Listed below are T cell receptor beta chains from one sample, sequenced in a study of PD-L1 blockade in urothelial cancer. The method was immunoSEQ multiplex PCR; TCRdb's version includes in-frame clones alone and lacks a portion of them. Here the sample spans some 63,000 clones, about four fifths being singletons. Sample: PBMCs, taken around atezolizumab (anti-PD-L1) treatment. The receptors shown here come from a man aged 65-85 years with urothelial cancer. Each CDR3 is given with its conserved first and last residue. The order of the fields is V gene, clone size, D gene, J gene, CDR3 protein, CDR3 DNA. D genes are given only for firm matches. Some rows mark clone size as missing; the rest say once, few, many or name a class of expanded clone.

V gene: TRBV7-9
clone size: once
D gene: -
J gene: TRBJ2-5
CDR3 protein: CASSLFQGKQETQYF
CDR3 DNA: TGTGCCAGCAGCTTATTTCAGGGGAAGCAAGAGACCCAGTACTTC

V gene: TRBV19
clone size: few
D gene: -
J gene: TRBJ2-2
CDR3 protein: CASSMGGLRNTGELFF
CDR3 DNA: TGTGCCAGTAGTATGGGGGGGCTACGAAACACCGGGGAGCTGTTTTTT

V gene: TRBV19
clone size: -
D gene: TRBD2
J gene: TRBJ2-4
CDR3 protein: CASTVGAGAGKNIQYF
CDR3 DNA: TGTGCCAGTACCGTAGGGGCGGGAGCTGGCAAAAACATTCAGTACTTC

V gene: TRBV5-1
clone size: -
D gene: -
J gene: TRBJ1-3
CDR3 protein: CASSSQGSGNTIYF
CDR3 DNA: TGCGCCAGCAGCTCACAGGGATCTGGAAACACCATATATTTT

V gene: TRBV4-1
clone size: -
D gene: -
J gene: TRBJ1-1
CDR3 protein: CASSPSKAQENTEAFF
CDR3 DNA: TGCGCCAGCAGCCCCAGCAAGGCCCAGGAAAACACTGAAGCTTTCTTT

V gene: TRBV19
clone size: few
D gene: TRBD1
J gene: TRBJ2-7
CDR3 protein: CASSKGQGPYEQYF
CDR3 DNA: TGTGCCAGTAGTAAGGGACAGGGCCCCTACGAGCAGTACTTC

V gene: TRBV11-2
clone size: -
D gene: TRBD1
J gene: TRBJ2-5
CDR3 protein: CASSLIWTGKTQYF
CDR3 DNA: TGTGCCAGCAGCCTAATATGGACAGGGAAGACCCAGTACTTC

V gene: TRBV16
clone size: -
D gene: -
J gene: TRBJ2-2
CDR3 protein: CASSQSGGRNTGELFF
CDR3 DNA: TGTGCCAGCAGCCAATCCGGGGGGCGCAACACCGGGGAGCTGTTTTTT

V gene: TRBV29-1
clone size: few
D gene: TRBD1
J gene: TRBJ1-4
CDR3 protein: CSVRQGENEKLFF
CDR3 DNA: TGCAGCGTAAGACAGGGGGAAAATGAAAAACTGTTTTTT

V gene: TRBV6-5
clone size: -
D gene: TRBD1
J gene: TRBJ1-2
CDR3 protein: CASSYSGDRGTF
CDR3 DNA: TGTGCCAGCAGTTACTCGGGAGACAGGGGAACCTTC

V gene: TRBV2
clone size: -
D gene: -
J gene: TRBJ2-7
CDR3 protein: CASRGDSYEQYF
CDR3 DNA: TGTGCCAGCAGAGGGGATTCCTACGAGCAGTACTTC

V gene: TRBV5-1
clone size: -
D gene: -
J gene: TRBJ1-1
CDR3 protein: CASSLDRNTEAFF
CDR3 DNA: TGCGCCAGCAGCTTGGACAGGAACACTGAAGCTTTCTTT

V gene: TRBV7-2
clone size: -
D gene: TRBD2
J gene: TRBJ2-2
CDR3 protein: CATRGGRAQGGELFF
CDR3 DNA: TGTGCCACGAGGGGCGGGAGGGCCCAAGGCGGGGAGCTGTTTTTT

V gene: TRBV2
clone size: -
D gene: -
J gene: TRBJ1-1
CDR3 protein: CASMSSNTEAFF
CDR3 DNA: TGTGCCAGCATGTCGAGCAACACTGAAGCTTTCTTT

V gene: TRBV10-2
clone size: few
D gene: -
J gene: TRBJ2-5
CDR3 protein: CASSVGLRETQYF
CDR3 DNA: TGCGCCAGCAGTGTGGGGCTCCGAGAGACCCAGTACTTC

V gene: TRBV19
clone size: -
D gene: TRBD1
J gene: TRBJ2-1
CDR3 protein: CASSIPGQSYNEQFF
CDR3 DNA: TGTGCCAGTAGTATCCCGGGACAGTCCTACAATGAGCAGTTCTTC

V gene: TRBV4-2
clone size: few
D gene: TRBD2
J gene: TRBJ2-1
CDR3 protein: CASSQRGNGTSGRARSFF
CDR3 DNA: TGTGCCAGCAGCCAGAGGGGAAATGGGACTAGCGGGAGGGCCCGCTCGTTCTTC

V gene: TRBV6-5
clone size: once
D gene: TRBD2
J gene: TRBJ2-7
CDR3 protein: CASSYLLAGGTREQYF
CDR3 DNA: TGTGCCAGCAGTTACCTACTAGCGGGAGGGACCCGGGAGCAGTACTTC

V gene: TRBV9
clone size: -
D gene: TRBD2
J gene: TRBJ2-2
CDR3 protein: CASSVGGLAGVTGELFF
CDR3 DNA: TGTGCCAGCAGCGTAGGTGGACTAGCGGGAGTTACCGGGGAGCTGTTTTTT

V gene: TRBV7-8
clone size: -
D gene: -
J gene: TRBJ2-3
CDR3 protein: CASSPLSDTQYF
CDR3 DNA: TGTGCCAGCAGCCCCCTCTCAGATACGCAGTATTTT

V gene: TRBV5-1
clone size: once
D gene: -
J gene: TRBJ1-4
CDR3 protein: CASRSTATNEKLFF
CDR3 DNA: TGCGCCAGCAGATCGACAGCAACTAATGAAAAACTGTTTTTT

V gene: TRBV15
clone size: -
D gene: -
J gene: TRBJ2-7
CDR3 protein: CATSRDLGGIVGEQYF
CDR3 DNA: TGTGCCACCAGCAGAGATCTGGGGGGAATTGTAGGCGAGCAGTACTTC

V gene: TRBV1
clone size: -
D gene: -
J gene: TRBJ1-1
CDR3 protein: CTSSHQGGGTEAFF
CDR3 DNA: TGCACCAGCAGCCACCAGGGGGGCGGCACTGAAGCTTTCTTT

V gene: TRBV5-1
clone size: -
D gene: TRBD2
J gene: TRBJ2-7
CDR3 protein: CASSLDAGASYEQYF
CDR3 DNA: TGCGCCAGCAGCTTGGATGCGGGAGCGTCCTACGAGCAGTACTTC

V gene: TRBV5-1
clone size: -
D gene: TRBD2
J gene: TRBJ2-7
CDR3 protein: CASSSGGYESEEQYF
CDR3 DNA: TGCGCCAGCAGCTCGGGAGGGTACGAATCGGAGGAGCAGTACTTC

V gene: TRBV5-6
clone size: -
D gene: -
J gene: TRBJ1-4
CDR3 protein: CASSLEGENEKLFF
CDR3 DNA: TGTGCCAGCAGCTTGGAGGGGGAGAATGAAAAACTGTTTTTT

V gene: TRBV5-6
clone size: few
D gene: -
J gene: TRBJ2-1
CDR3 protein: CASSLGVYNEQFF
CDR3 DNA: TGTGCCAGCAGCTTGGGAGTCTACAATGAGCAGTTCTTC

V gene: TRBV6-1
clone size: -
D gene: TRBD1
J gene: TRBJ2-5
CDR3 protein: CASSAGTGGSETQYF
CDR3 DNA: TGTGCCAGCAGTGCCGGGACAGGGGGATCAGAGACCCAGTACTTC

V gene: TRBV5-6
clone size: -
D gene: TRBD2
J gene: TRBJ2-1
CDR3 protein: CASRLAGVSGQFF
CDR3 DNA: TGTGCCAGCCGACTAGCGGGAGTCTCGGGGCAGTTCTTC

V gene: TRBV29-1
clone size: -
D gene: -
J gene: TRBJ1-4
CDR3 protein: CSVEDGGESRELFF
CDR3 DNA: TGCAGCGTTGAAGATGGAGGGGAATCTAGGGAACTGTTTTTT

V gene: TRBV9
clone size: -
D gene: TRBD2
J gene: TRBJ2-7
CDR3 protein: CASSGSSGSYEQYF
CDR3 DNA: TGTGCCAGCAGCGGCTCTAGCGGGTCCTACGAGCAGTACTTC

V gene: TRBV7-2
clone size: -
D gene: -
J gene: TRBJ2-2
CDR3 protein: CASSLAGRRVNTGELFF
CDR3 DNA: TGTGCCAGCAGCTTAGCGGGTAGACGGGTGAACACCGGGGAGCTGTTTTTT

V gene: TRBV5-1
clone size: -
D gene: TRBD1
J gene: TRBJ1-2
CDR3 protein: CASGGGQNYGYTF
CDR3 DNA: TGCGCCAGCGGTGGGGGACAGAACTATGGCTACACCTTC

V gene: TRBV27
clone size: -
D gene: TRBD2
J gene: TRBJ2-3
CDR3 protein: CASSDYLAGGKDTQYF
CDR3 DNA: TGTGCCAGCAGTGATTACCTAGCGGGAGGGAAGGATACGCAGTATTTT

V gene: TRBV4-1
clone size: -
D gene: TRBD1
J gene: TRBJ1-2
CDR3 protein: CASSQDRGDYGYTF
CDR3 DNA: TGCGCCAGCAGCCAGGACAGGGGAGACTATGGCTACACCTTC

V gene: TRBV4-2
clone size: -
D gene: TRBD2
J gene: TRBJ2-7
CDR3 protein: CASSQVGSGSNYEQYF
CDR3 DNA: TGTGCCAGCAGCCAAGTTGGTAGCGGGAGTAACTACGAGCAGTACTTC

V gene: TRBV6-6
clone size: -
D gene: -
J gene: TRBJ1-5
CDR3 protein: CASSRGRNYSNQPQHF
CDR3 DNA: TGTGCCAGCAGCAGGGGACGGAACTATAGCAATCAGCCCCAGCATTTT